Reported below is one TCR beta chain. The sample belongs to a study of blood T cell repertoires in COVID-19. As for the study in general: Samples of COVID-19 (acute and convalescent) were obtained from the United States, Italy and Spain.

Profiling relied on immunoSEQ multiplex PCR, and the TCRdb table lists in-frame clones only, not all of them. The sample consists of more than 95,000 clones, approximately 83% of them appearing once. Trimming stripped 5 bases from V and 4 bases from J, with 17 bases between. Germline V CDR1 and CDR2: SGHTA, FQGNSA. This CDR3 has 15 residues. The sequenced material came from peripheral blood. The chain recombines TRBV7-2 with TRBJ1-2, with a tentative D call TRBD1 (6 bases). This sequence was found in a man older than 75 with active or convalescent COVID-19. CDR3 coding DNA: TGTGCCAGCAGCCCCTATCTGGGGGCCTTCTATGGCTACACCTTC. This codes for CASSPYLGAFYGYTF.